This T cell receptor (beta chain) was observed in a study of glioma-infiltrating T cells after dendritic cell vaccination. Data came from immunoSEQ multiplex PCR; TCRdb stores just in-frame clones and leaves some out. The sample lists roughly 100,000 clones; 85% to 90% were seen once. This CDR3 has 16 residues. The V segment lost 4 bases and the J segment 4 bases; nucleotides outside the gene matches: 5. Germline CDR1 is SGHAT and CDR2 is FQNNGV. The time point is: after dendritic cell vaccination, including at tumor progression/relapse. PBMC sampling occurred before vaccination, two weeks after the third dose, and at progression.

Here the sequenced sample was blood, taken after dendritic cell vaccination. The genes are TRBV11-2 and TRBJ2-3; TRBD2 aligns across 13 bases. The clonotype comes from a human donor with glioblastoma. This CDR3 reads CASSWTSGSTSDTQYF. The CDR3, as DNA: TGTGCCAGCAGCTGGACTAGCGGGAGCACCTCAGATACGCAGTATTTT. Together with reference TRBV11-2 and TRBJ2-3, the CDR3 gives the full variable domain: EAGVAQSPRYKIIEKRQSVAFWCNPISGHATLYWYQQILGQGPKLLIQFQNNGVVDDSQLPKDRFSAERLKGVDSTLKIQPAKLEDSAVYLCASSWTSGSTSDTQYFGPGTRLTVL.